A selection of T cell receptor beta chains follows, all from one sample in a study of CD8 T cells in Susac syndrome. From the immunoSEQ multiplex PCR reads, TCRdb called clonotypes with MiXCR, one entry per CDR3 protein. The sample consists of about 140,000 distinct CDR3 sequences, approximately 94% of them appearing once. The sequenced sample consisted of CD4+ T cells from PBMCs. The receptor source for this set is a human donor with Susac syndrome. Both conserved end residues are trimmed from each CDR3. D genes are given only for firm matches.

>TRBV29-1|TRBJ1-4|.
SVAGNEKLF
>TRBV5-1|TRBJ2-3|TRBD2
ASSQNSGTKTQY
>TRBV19|TRBJ2-7|TRBD1
ASSPPQGIYEQY
>TRBV20-1|TRBJ2-1|.
SARDLGPSYNEQF
>TRBV18|TRBJ2-7|.
ASSPQNRAIYEQY
>TRBV18|TRBJ2-6|TRBD2
ASSRGGISGANVLT
>TRBV7-9|TRBJ2-2|.
ASSARPPPGGELF
>TRBV5-1|TRBJ2-5|.
ASSSAAYQETQY
>TRBV3-1|TRBJ2-1|TRBD1
ASKARGHFYNEQF
>TRBV10-3|TRBJ2-5|.
AISLGGAGETQY
>TRBV12-3/TRBV12-4|TRBJ2-7|.
ASSTSYEQY
>TRBV20-1|TRBJ1-2|.
SGRAREVHGYT
>TRBV27|TRBJ2-1|.
ASTPTGYNEQF
>TRBV20-1|TRBJ2-5|.
SASAVGETQY
>TRBV9|TRBJ2-7|.
ASSETQGSSYEQY
>TRBV4-1|TRBJ2-3|TRBD1
ASSQHGQGTGDTQY
>TRBV9|TRBJ1-2|.
ASSEDISTNYGYT
>TRBV4-1|TRBJ2-7|TRBD1
ASSTQGGSYEQY
>TRBV7-2|TRBJ2-7|TRBD1
ASSTGGDYEQY
>TRBV20-1|TRBJ1-2|.
SARSYYGYT
>TRBV5-4|TRBJ2-1|TRBD2
ASSLISGSDEQF
>TRBV6-5|TRBJ2-5|.
ASSRPGGGETQY
>TRBV3-1|TRBJ2-5|.
ASSQDSYQETQY
>TRBV29-1|TRBJ2-3|.
SVENRGTDTQY
>TRBV29-1|TRBJ2-1|.
SAARGDNEQF